This TCR beta chain stems from a study of monozygotic twins with inflammatory bowel disease. The germline V gene encodes CDR1 MDHEN and CDR2 SYDVKM. This CDR3 region has 13 residues. For this clonotype: Its specificity is not known.

Reanalyzing the 5' RACE reads, TCRdb keeps one entry per CDR3 protein, without DNA. Its table records 300,000 to 350,000 distinct CDR3 sequences. Study outcomes and limitations: The study found lower TCRbeta diversity (inverse Simpson) in IBD patients than in healthy co-twins.

This sequence originates from a human donor with ulcerative colitis or Crohn's disease, or a healthy co-twin of an affected twin (not recorded which). J is TRBJ2-7 and V is TRBV28; with no DNA, the TCRdb D assignment of TRBD1 cannot be verified. Source material: blood. CDR3 loop: CASKDRGRYEQYF.